Here is one T cell receptor beta chain with its context. Its antigen target is currently unknown. Base qualities are not at hand, and no much larger clone is one base apart. This record belongs to a study of Ad26.COV2.S vaccination and SARS-CoV-2 variants (dated by TCRdb to the early 2020s). In the study overall: Donors in the vaccine arm were drawn from COV1001, a phase I-IIa trial of Ad26.COV2.S in healthy adults that was multicentre, randomized, double-blind and placebo-controlled. Sequencing of the TCRbeta repertoire served to evaluate the specificity and breadth of SARS-CoV-2-reactive T cell receptors following Ad26.COV2.S vaccination. Ad26.COV2.S was administered intramuscularly at 5 x 10^10 or 1 x 10^11 viral particles, either as a single shot or as two shots given 56 days apart. The TCR-sequenced set comprised approximately 30 samples: some 19 Ad26.COV2.S vaccine recipients, 5 placebo recipients and 8 SARS-CoV-2 convalescent individuals. Throughout the experiments and outcome assessment, investigators stayed blinded to trial group allocation. Trial participants were randomized into five groups of five, in which low-dose or high-dose Ad26.COV2.S was given once or twice, or placebo was given on both occasions. Broad study findings and their caveats: After vaccination, spike-specific CD8+ and CD4+ T cell responses were reported to show substantial breadth. The study was not powered to compare responses between vaccine doses or regimens. Comparable non-spike TCR breadth was observed between vaccine and placebo recipients, consistent with only spike being contained in the vaccine. Higher spike-specific TCR breadth was observed in Ad26.COV2.S recipients than in placebo recipients (P = 0.0014). According to the authors, total T cell responses may have been underestimated by the TCR breadth and depth analyses.

What the treatment or condition label conveys for this sample: roughly 19 received Ad26.COV2.S at low or high dose, single or two shots; roughly 5 received placebo; per-sample allocation not given. For vaccine and placebo recipients, the sequenced repertoires came from samples collected on day 63 after the first injection. Between 29 July and 7 August 2020, Cohort 1b enrolled approximately 26 adults aged 18-55 years at one site in Boston, USA. Ad26.COV2.S was a replication-incompetent adenovirus type 26 vector expressing a prefusion-stabilized SARS-CoV-2 spike protein from the original Wuhan strain. Here V drops 0 bases and J drops 2 bases, and the junction holds 6 bases not matched to any gene. Spanning cysteine to phenylalanine, the CDR3 consists of 17 amino acids. Solely the CDR3 DNA is kept, with 51 bases framed from the first base. The germline V gene supplies CDR1 SGHRS and CDR2 YFSETQ. The immunoSEQ Assay was used to sequence TCRbeta CDR3 regions. After extraction, genomic DNA underwent amplification by bias-controlled multiplex PCR, followed by high-throughput sequencing. The source study handled its data this way. Collapsing and filtering of sequences were performed to quantify the absolute abundance of each unique TCRbeta CDR3 region. T cell fraction was estimated by normalizing TCRbeta template counts to usable DNA, which was measured by amplifying reference genes present in all nucleated cells. Repertoire TCRs were annotated as SARS-CoV-2-specific when V gene, CDR3 amino acid sequence and J gene were exactly matched to a known reactive TCR set. The reference SARS-CoV-2 TCR set was derived from MIRA and filtered for enrichment in COVID-19-positive ImmuneCODE repertoires, a step that removed public or cross-reactive TCRs. Based on the MIRA antigens, annotated TCRs were further analysed at the level of specific ORF or position within ORF. Depth was the summed frequency of annotated unique rearrangements, while breadth was defined as annotated unique rearrangements over total unique productive rearrangements. TCR breadth was compared between groups using two-sided Wilcoxon rank-sum tests. The immuneACCESS repertoire file appears here via TCRdb, limited to in-frame rearrangements. These files lack a portion of the clones; in checked studies, under half of the deficit traces to unresolved V genes, and the cause of the others is not known. The V and J calls and clone size are taken from that table; D and trimming were inferred from the DNA. This sample is represented by approximately 280,000 clones; approximately 87% of them were singletons. The top ten clones comprise approximately 3.3% of the sample.

Sequenced material: peripheral blood, taken in a trial of Ad26.COV2.S vaccine versus placebo. This clonotype was obtained from a person aged 18-60 years who received the Ad26.COV2.S COVID-19 vaccine or a placebo. Rearrangement joined TRBV5-1 to TRBJ2-3; TRBD2 fits 10 bases in the junction. In nucleotide form, the sequence is TGCGCCAGCAGCTTGGAGCTAGCGGGGGCATTCACAGATACGCAGTATTTT. Translation gives CASSLELAGAFTDTQYF.